Following are 9 T cell receptor beta chains from one sample sequenced in a study of blood T cell repertoires in COVID-19. The assay was immunoSEQ multiplex PCR, and TCRdb's table has in-frame clones only and misses some. The repertoire has about 92,000 clones, 80% of them found once; the top ten carry approximately 8.7%. Source material: peripheral blood. These receptors were obtained from a man aged 45-65 years who had recovered from COVID-19.

This chain uses TRBV5-1 with TRBJ2-1; 7 nucleotides match TRBD2. The V gene end was trimmed by 1 base and the J gene end by 2 bases; junction bases not matched to a gene: 3. This CDR3 region has 15 residues. The V gene's germline CDR1 is SGHRS and CDR2 YFSETQ. The CDR3 sequence is CASSLRGSPYNEQFF. CDR3 coding DNA: TGCGCCAGCAGCTTGCGCGGGAGTCCCTACAATGAGCAGTTCTTC.

This chain uses TRBV18 with TRBJ1-5; 7 bases fit TRBD1. The V segment lost 6 bases and the J segment 7 bases; nucleotides outside the gene matches: 9. The CDR3 has 14 residues. The germline gives CDR1 KGHSH, CDR2 LQKENI. This CDR3 reads CASSRDRVRQPQHF. The CDR3 DNA reads TGTGCCAGCTCGCGAGACAGGGTTCGGCAGCCCCAGCATTTT.

The V gene is TRBV2, the J gene TRBJ1-4; 7 bases are a match to TRBD1. V shed 6 bases and J 0 bases; nucleotides not matched to a gene: 4. The CDR3 has 15 residues. CDR1 and CDR2 (germline): SNHLY, FYNNEI. CDR3 residues: CASRGTGATNEKLFF. CDR3 bases: TGTGCCAGCAGGGGTACAGGGGCAACTAATGAAAAACTGTTTTTT.

The CDR3: CASSVGPDRLYEQYF. The CDR3 DNA sequence: TGTGCCAGCAGCGTTGGCCCGGACAGGCTCTACGAGCAGTACTTC. This chain joins TRBV9 and TRBJ2-7; 7 bases map to TRBD1. J was trimmed by 3 bases and V by 2 bases; bases with no gene match: 8. CDR3 length: 15 amino acids. From germline, CDR1 is SGDLS and CDR2 YYNGEE.

The CDR3 protein is CASSTDSFFNYGYTF. The CDR3, as DNA: TGTGCCAGCAGCACGGACAGTTTTTTCAACTATGGCTACACCTTC. V is TRBV7-2 and J is TRBJ1-2; possibly TRBD1 for D (6 bases). Trimming removed 5 bases from V and 2 bases from J, with 15 bases in between. The CDR3 runs 15 residues. Germline V gene data show CDR1 as SGHTA and CDR2 as FQGNSA.

J is TRBJ1-5 and V is TRBV30; weak D call: TRBD1 (5 bases). CDR3 length: 13 residues. Deletions cut 2 bases from V and 5 bases from J, with 10 bases between. Germline values: CDR1 GTSNPN, CDR2 SVGIG (reference sequence). This CDR3 reads CAWSIQGYQPQHF. The DNA for the CDR3 is TGTGCCTGGAGTATCCAGGGCTATCAGCCCCAGCATTTT.

By sample share, this clone is medium-sized (0.01 to 0.1%). The chain is built from TRBV29-1 and TRBJ2-7; maybe TRBD2 (5 bases). The V end was cut by 1 base, the J end by 7 bases, with 17 bases between. This CDR3 comprises 14 residues. Germline lookup yields CDR1 SQVTM and CDR2 ANQGSEA. CDR3 amino acids: CSVEGLGSGREQYF. CDR3 in DNA: TGCAGCGTTGAAGGCCTAGGGAGTGGCAGGGAGCAGTACTTC.

The chain links TRBV10-3 to TRBJ1-1; TRBD1 matches at 8 bases. V was pared by 6 bases and J by 3 bases, with 3 bases of the junction left unmatched. The CDR3 runs 13 residues. CDR1 ENHRY and CDR2 SYGVKD come from the germline V gene. The CDR3 loop reads CAIRPDRDTEAFF. In nucleotides, the CDR3 is TGTGCCATCAGGCCGGACAGGGACACTGAAGCTTTCTTT.

The V gene is TRBV19, the J gene TRBJ1-4; perhaps TRBD1 as D (5 bases). This CDR3 comprises 13 residues. Germline-derived CDR1 and CDR2 are LNHDA and SQIVND (reference sequence). V lost 4 bases to trimming and J lost 8 bases, with 11 bases between them. Here the CDR3 DNA reads TGTGCCAGTAGTACTAGGGGCGACGAAAAACTGTTTTTT. Its protein is CASSTRGDEKLFF.